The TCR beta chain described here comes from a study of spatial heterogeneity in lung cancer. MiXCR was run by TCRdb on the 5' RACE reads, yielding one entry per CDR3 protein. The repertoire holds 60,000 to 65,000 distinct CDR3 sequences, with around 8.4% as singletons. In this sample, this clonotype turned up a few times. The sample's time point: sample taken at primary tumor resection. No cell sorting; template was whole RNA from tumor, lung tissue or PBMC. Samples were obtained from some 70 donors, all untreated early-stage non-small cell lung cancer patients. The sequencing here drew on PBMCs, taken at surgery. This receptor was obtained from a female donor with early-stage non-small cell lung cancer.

CDR3 protein: CASRYTNNEKLFF. CDR3 sequence (DNA): TGTGCCAGCAGGTACACCAACAATGAAAAACTGTTTTTT. J is TRBJ1-4 and V is TRBV6-1, with D uncertain. Trimming took off 6 bases at V and 5 bases at J, with 10 bases between the two ends. The length of the CDR3 is 13 residues. Germline CDR1 reads MNHNS; CDR2 reads SASEGT.